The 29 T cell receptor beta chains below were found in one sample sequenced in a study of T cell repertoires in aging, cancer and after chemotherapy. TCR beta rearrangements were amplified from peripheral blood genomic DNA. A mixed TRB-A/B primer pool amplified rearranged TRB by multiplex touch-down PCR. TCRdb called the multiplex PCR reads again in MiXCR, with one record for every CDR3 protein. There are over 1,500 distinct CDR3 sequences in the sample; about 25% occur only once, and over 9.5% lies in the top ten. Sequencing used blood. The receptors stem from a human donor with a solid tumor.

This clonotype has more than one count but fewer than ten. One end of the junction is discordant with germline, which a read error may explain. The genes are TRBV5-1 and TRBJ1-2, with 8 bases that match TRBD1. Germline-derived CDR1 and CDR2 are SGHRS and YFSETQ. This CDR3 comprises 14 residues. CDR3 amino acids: CTSSSAGGEYGYTF. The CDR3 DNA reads TGCACCAGCTCCAGTGCAGGGGGCGAGTATGGCTACACCTTC.

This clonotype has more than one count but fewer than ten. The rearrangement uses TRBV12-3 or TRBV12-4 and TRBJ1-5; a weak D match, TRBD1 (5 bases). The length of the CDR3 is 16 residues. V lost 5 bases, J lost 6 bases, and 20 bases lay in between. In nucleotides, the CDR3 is TGTGCCAGCAGTCCATGGGACCTCCGAGGAACTCAGCCCCAGCATTTT. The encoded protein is CASSPWDLRGTQPQHF.

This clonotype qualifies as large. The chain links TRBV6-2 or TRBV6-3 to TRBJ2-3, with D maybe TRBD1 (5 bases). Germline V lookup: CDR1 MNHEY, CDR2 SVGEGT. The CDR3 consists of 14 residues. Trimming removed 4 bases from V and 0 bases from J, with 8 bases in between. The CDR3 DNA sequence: TGTGCCAGCAGTTTGGGGCAGAGCACAGATACGCAGTATTTT. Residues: CASSLGQSTDTQYF.

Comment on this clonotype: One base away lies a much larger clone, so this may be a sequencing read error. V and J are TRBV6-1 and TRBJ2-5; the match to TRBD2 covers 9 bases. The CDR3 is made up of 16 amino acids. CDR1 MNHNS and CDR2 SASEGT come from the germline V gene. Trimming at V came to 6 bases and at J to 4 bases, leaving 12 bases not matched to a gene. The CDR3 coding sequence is TGTGCCAGCAGCTCTCTAGGGACTAGCAAGGGAGAGACCCAGTACTTC. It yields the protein CASSSLGTSKGETQYF.

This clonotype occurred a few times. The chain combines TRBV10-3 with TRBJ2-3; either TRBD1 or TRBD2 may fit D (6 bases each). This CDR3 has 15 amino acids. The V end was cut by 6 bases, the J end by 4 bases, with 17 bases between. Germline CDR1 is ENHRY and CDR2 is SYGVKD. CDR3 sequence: CAIRGGGGGADTQYF. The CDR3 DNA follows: TGTGCCATCAGAGGAGGGGGAGGAGGGGCAGATACGCAGTATTTT.

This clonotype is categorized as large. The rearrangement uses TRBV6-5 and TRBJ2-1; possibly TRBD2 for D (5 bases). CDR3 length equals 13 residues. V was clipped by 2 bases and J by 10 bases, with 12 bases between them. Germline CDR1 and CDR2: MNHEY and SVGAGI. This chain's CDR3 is CASSYPLGREQFF. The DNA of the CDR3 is TGTGCCAGCAGTTACCCCTTGGGGAGAGAGCAGTTCTTC.

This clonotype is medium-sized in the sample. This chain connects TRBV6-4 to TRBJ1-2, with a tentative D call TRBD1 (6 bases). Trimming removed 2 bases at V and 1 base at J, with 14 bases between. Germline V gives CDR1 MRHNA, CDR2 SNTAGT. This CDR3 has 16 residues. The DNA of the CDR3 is TGTGCCAGCAGTGACGGGAACAGGGAAGGTAACTATGGCTACACCTTC. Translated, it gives CASSDGNREGNYGYTF.

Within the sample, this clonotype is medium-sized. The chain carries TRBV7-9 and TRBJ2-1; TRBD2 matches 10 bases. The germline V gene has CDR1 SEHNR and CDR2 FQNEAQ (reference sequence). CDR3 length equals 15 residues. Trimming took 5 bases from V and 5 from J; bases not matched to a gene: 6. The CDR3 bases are TGTGCCAGCAGCCCCCCTAGCGGGGGTCACAATGAGCAGTTCTTC. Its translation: CASSPPSGGHNEQFF.

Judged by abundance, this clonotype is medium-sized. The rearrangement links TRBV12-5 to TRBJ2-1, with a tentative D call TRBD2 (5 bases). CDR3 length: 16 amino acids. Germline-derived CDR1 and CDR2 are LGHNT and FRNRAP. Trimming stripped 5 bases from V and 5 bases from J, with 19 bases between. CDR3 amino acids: CASGPSLGLWDNEQFF. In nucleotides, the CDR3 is TGTGCTAGTGGTCCCTCACTTGGACTGTGGGACAATGAGCAGTTCTTC.

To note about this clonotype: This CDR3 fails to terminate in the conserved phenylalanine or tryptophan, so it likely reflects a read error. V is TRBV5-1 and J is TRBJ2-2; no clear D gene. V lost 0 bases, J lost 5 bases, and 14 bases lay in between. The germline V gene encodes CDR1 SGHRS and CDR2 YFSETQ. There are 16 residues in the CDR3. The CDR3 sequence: CASSLEVVEGTGELFL. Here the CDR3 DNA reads TGCGCCAGCAGCTTGGAGGTGGTAGAAGGAACCGGGGAGCTGTTTTTG.

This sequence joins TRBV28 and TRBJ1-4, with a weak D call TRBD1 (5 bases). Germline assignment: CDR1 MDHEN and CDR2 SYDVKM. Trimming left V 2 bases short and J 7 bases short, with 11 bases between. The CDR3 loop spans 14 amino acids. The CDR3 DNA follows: TGTGCCAGCAGTTTAGACAGCCTGGGTGAAAAACTGTTTTTT. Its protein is CASSLDSLGEKLFF.

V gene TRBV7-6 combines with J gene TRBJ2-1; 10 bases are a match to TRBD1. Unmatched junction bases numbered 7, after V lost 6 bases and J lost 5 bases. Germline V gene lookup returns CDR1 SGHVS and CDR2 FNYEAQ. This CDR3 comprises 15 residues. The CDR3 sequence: CASSKSGTGDNEQFF. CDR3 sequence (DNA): TGTGCCAGCAGTAAGTCCGGGACAGGGGACAATGAGCAGTTCTTC.

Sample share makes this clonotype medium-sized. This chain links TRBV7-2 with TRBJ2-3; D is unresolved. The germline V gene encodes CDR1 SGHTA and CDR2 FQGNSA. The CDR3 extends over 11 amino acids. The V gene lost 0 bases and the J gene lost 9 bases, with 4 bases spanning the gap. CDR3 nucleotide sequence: TGTGCCAGCAGCTTAGCCGGGACGCAGTATTTT. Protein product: CASSLAGTQYF. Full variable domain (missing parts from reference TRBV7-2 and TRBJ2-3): GAGVSQSPSNKVTEKGKDVELRCDPISGHTALYWYRQSLGQGLEFLIYFQGNSAPDKSGLPSDRFSAERTGGSVSTLTIQRTQQEDSAVYLCASSLAGTQYFGPGTRLTVL.

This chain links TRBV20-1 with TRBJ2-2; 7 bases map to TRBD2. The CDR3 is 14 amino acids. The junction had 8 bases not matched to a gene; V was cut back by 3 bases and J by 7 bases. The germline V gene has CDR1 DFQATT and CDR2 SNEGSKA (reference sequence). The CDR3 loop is CSASPAGRSGELFF. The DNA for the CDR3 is TGCAGTGCTAGCCCAGCGGGGCGAAGCGGGGAGCTGTTTTTT.

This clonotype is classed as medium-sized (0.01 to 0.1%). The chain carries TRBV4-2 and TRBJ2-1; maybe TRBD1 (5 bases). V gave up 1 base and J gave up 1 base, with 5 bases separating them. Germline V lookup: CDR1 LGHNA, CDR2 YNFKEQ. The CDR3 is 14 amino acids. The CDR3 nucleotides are TGTGCCAGCAGCCAAGCAGGGTCCTACAATGAGCAGTTCTTC. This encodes CASSQAGSYNEQFF.

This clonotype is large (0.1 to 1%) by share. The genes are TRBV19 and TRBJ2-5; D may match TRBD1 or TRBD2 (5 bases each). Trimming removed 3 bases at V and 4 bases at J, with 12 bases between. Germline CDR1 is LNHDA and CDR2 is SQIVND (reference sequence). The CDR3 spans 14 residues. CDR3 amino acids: CASSILGTRETQYF. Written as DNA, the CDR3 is TGTGCCAGTAGTATTTTGGGGACCCGAGAGACCCAGTACTTC.

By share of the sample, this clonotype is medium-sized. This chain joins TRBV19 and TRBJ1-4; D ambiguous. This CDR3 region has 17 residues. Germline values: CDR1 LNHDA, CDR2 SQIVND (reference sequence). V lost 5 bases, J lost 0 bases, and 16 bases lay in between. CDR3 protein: CASSVLWQVATNEKLFF. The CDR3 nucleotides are TGTGCCAGTAGTGTCCTTTGGCAGGTTGCAACTAATGAAAAACTGTTTTTT.

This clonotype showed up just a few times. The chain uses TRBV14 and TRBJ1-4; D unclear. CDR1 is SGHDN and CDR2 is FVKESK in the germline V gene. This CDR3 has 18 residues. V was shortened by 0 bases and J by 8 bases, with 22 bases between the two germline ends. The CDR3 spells CASSQDTGSATAREKLFF. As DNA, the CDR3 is TGTGCCAGCAGCCAAGATACGGGATCGGCCACCGCACGAGAAAAACTGTTTTTT.

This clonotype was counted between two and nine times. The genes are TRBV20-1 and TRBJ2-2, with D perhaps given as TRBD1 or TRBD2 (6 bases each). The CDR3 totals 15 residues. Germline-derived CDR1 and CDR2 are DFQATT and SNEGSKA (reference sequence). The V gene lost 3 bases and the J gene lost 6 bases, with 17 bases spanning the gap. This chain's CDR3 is CSASLSGAGAGELFF. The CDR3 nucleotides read TGCAGTGCTAGTTTATCGGGGGCCGGGGCCGGGGAGCTGTTTTTT.

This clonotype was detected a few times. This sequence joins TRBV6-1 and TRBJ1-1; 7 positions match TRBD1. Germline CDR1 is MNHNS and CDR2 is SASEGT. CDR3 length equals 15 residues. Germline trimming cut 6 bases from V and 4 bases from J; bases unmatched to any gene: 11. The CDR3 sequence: CASRGDSLYGTEAFF. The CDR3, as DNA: TGTGCCAGCAGGGGGGACAGTCTCTACGGCACTGAAGCTTTCTTT.

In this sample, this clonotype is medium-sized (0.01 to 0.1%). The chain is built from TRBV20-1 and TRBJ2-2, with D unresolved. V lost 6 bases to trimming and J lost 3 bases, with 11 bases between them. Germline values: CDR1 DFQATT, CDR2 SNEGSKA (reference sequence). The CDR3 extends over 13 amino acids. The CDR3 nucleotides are TGCAGTGCCATGCCCCCGTACACCGGGGAGCTGTTTTTT. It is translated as CSAMPPYTGELFF.

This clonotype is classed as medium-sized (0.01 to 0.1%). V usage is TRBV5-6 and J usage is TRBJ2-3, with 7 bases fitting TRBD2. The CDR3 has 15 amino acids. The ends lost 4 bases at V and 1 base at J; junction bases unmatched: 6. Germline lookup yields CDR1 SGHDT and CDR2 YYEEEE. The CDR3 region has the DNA TGTGCCAGCAGCATTACAAGCGGGGGCACAGATACGCAGTATTTT. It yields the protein CASSITSGGTDTQYF.

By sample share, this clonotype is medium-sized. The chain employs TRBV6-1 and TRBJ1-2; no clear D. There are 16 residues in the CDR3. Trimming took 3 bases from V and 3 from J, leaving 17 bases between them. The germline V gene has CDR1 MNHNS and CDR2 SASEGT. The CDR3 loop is CASSESLSRFDYGYTF. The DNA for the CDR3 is TGTGCCAGCAGTGAGTCTCTTAGCAGGTTCGACTATGGCTACACCTTC.

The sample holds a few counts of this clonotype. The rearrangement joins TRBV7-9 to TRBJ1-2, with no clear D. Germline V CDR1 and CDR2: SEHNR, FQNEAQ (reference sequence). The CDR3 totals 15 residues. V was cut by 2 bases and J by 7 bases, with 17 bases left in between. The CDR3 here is CASSLPRTSEVGYTF. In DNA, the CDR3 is TGTGCCAGCAGCTTACCCCGGACCTCGGAGGTTGGCTACACCTTC.

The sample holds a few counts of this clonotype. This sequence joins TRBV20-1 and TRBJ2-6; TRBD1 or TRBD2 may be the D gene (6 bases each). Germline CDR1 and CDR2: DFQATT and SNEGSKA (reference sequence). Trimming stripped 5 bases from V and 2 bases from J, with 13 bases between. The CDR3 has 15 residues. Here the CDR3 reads CSAAGRGPGANVLTF. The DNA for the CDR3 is TGCAGTGCTGCGGGCCGGGGGCCTGGGGCCAACGTCCTGACTTTC.

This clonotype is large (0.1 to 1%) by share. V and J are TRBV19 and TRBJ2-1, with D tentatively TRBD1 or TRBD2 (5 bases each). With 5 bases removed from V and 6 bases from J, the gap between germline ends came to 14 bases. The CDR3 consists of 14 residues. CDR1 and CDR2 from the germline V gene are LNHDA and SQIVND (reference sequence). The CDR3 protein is CASSLPGGSNEQFF. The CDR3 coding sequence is TGTGCCAGTAGTCTCCCTGGGGGTTCCAATGAGCAGTTCTTC.

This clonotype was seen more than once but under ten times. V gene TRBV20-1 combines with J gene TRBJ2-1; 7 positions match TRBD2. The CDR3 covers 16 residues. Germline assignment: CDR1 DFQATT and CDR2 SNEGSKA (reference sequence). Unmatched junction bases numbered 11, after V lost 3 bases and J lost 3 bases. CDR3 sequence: CSARVWGGGIYNEQFF. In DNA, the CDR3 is TGCAGTGCTAGGGTCTGGGGCGGGGGAATCTACAATGAGCAGTTCTTC.

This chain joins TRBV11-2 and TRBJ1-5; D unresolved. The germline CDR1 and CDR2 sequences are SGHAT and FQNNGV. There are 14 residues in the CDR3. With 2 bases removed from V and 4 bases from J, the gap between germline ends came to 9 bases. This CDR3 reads CASSLTQPNQPQHF. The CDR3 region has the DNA TGTGCCAGCAGCTTAACACAGCCGAATCAGCCCCAGCATTTT.

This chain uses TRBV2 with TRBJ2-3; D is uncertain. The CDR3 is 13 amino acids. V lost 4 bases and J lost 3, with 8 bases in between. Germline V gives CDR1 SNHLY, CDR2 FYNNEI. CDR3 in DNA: TGTGCCAGCAGTGGTGGGCTAACAGATACGCAGTATTTT. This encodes CASSGGLTDTQYF.